The source of this T cell receptor beta chain is a study of neurological immune-mediated disorders. Study-level points and caveats: Expansion of TCR clones was greatest in HTLV-1-associated myelopathy and smallest in multiple sclerosis, where it fell below that of healthy controls. No expanded-clone CDR3 amino acid sequence recurred across subjects, suggesting private TCR-beta repertoires.

In each sequencing run, over 160 million TCR-beta sequences were generated from 15-18 subjects. Each CDR3 protein is one row after TCRdb ran MiXCR on the 5' RACE reads. Among around 83,000 distinct CDR3 sequences listed, roughly 13% were seen once. V lost 1 base and J 4 bases, leaving 14 bases between the germline ends. The germline V gene encodes CDR1 SGHRS and CDR2 YFSETQ. The CDR3 consists of 15 residues. In its sample, this clonotype was seen many times. Its antigen is as yet unknown. The chain uses TRBV5-1 and TRBJ1-1; no clear D gene. The sequenced sample consisted of PBMCs. This clonotype originated in a woman between 45 and 60 years old in good health. Here the CDR3 DNA reads TGCGCCAGCAGCTTGTCTGGGATGGCGACCACTGAAGCTTTCTTT. It specifies CASSLSGMATTEAFF.